This T cell receptor beta chain was recovered during a study of T cells in localized non-small cell lung cancer. Regarding the study as a whole: In adjacent lung, a median roughly 57 of the top 100 tumor clones were found. Uninvolved nearby lung showed the greatest T cell clonality, exceeding that found in tumor. Only one tumor region was sequenced, so heterogeneity remains possible.

The CDR3 sequence is 12 residues long. Trimming left V 4 bases short and J 7 bases short, with 10 bases between. Germline assignment: CDR1 MDHEN and CDR2 SYDVKM. A few counts support this clone. Its antigen is unknown. The table came from immunoSEQ multiplex PCR; TCRdb's copy has only in-frame clones and leaves some out. This sample has about 1,500 clones, with approximately 25% found just once. The source is a female donor older than 55 with stage II lung adenocarcinoma. The source material was lung tumor tissue, sampled before any cancer treatment. The chain links TRBV28 to TRBJ1-2; no definite D call. The CDR3 spells CASSSLRVGYTF. In DNA, the CDR3 is TGTGCCAGCAGTTCTTTAAGGGTTGGCTACACCTTC.